Following are 24 T cell receptor beta chains from one sample sequenced in a study of persistence of HIV-infected CD4 T cells. These receptors lack a known antigen. The immunoSEQ assay was version 4, run in survey mode. This table comes from immunoSEQ multiplex PCR, and its TCRdb copy is limited to in-frame clones, with some not included. Among over 15,000 clones, 65% were seen once, and the ten largest hold roughly 7.7%. Lysates of CMV-infected fibroblasts at 10 ug/mL stimulated these cells. Responding CD4+ T cells were sorted by upregulation of both CD40 ligand and CD69. Sequenced here: CD4+ T cells sorted from PBMCs after approximately 18-hour stimulation, sampled from a patient who received antiretroviral therapy. Receptor source: an adult woman with HIV who was CMV-seropositive.

V and J are TRBV9 and TRBJ1-1, with a weak D call TRBD1 (6 bases). In germline, CDR1 is SGDLS, CDR2 YYNGEE. V was shortened by 1 base and J by 5 bases, with 12 bases between the two germline ends. The CDR3 consists of 14 residues. CDR3 nucleotide sequence: TGTGCCAGCAGCGTAAGACAGGTCGAGACTGAAGCTTTCTTT. Its protein is CASSVRQVETEAFF.

The chain joins TRBV13 to TRBJ1-4; D is undetermined. Germline V gene sequence: CDR1 PRHDT, CDR2 FYEKMQ (reference sequence). V was shortened by 4 bases and J by 7 bases, with 7 bases between the two germline ends. This CDR3 comprises 12 residues. The DNA for the CDR3 is TGTGCCAGCAGCTCCCCAGGTGAAAAACTGTTTTTT. Its translation is CASSSPGEKLFF.

The chain combines TRBV29-1 with TRBJ2-3; possibly TRBD1 for D (5 bases). CDR1 and CDR2 from the germline V gene are SQVTM and ANQGSEA. The CDR3 runs to 14 residues. Trimming took 8 bases from V and 6 from J, leaving 21 bases between them. This chain's CDR3 is CSSRLSLGADTQYF. For the CDR3, the DNA is TGCAGCTCCAGATTGTCCCTAGGGGCGGATACGCAGTATTTT.

CDR3 bases: TGCAGCCTGGACAGGGCGGGTACAGATACGCAGTATTTT. Translated, it gives CSLDRAGTDTQYF. The chain employs TRBV29-1 and TRBJ2-3; TRBD1 matches 8 bases. The V gene end was trimmed by 8 bases and the J gene end by 3 bases; junction bases not matched to a gene: 7. Germline V gene data show CDR1 as SQVTM and CDR2 as ANQGSEA. The CDR3 contains 13 residues.

This clone was seen a few times. Other DNA sequences in this specimen translate into the identical CDR3. The chain uses TRBV27 and TRBJ1-1; perhaps TRBD1 as D (5 bases). The CDR3 is 15 amino acids. Deletions cut 0 bases from V and 2 bases from J, with 10 bases between. Germline CDR1 MNHEY, CDR2 SMNVEV (reference sequence). For the CDR3, the DNA is TGTGCCAGCAGTTTATCCGGGACCTATAACACTGAAGCTTTCTTT. It specifies CASSLSGTYNTEAFF.

The chain has TRBV5-4 and TRBJ2-4; 7 nucleotides match TRBD2. The CDR3 consists of 15 residues. Germline CDR1 is SGHNT and CDR2 is YYREEE (reference sequence). V lost 5 bases to trimming and J lost 1 base; unmatched junction nucleotides: 6. CDR3 amino acids: CASSPAGGAKNIQYF. The CDR3, as DNA: TGTGCCAGCAGTCCCGCCGGGGGGGCCAAAAACATTCAGTACTTC.

This clone has only a few counts. CDR3: CASSEQQLYEQYF. The CDR3, as DNA: TGTGCCAGCAGCGAGCAGCAACTCTACGAGCAGTACTTC. J is TRBJ2-7 and V is TRBV7-9; D is unresolved. The germline V and J ends were trimmed by 5 bases and 3 bases, with 11 bases remaining between them. CDR3 length: 13 residues. In germline, CDR1 is SEHNR, CDR2 FQNEAQ (reference sequence).

The chain recombines TRBV27 with TRBJ1-1, with a tentative D call TRBD1 (5 bases). V was cut by 5 bases and J by 7 bases, with 14 bases left in between. The CDR3 loop spans 13 amino acids. Germline V gene data show CDR1 as MNHEY and CDR2 as SMNVEV (reference sequence). CDR3 coding DNA: TGTGCCAGCAGTCTGGGGGAGATTGGTGAAGCTTTCTTT. Translating it yields CASSLGEIGEAFF.

The genes are TRBV7-9 and TRBJ2-2, with D unclear. CDR3 size: 17 residues. CDR1 SEHNR and CDR2 FQNEAQ come from the germline V gene (reference sequence). With 2 bases removed from V and 4 bases from J, the gap between germline ends came to 17 bases. The CDR3 region has the DNA TGTGCCAGCAGCTTATTCGGGCTTACCCCGGGCACCGGGGAGCTGTTTTTT. Translating gives CASSLFGLTPGTGELFF.

This sequence joins TRBV11-2 and TRBJ2-3; TRBD2 agrees at 10 bases. The CDR3 contains 16 residues. J lost 6 bases, V lost 0 bases, and 6 bases had no gene match. Germline values: CDR1 SGHAT, CDR2 FQNNGV. The CDR3 protein is CASSLDQSGGADTQYF. The CDR3 DNA reads TGTGCCAGCAGCTTAGATCAAAGCGGGGGGGCGGATACGCAGTATTTT.

This chain connects TRBV5-1 to TRBJ1-6; weak D call: TRBD1 (5 bases). This CDR3 contains 15 residues. The V end was cut by 0 bases, the J end by 8 bases, with 12 bases between. Per the germline V gene, CDR1 is SGHRS and CDR2 is YFSETQ. CDR3 region: CASSLAGRADSPLHF. CDR3 sequence (DNA): TGCGCCAGCAGCTTGGCGGGCAGGGCGGATTCACCCCTCCACTTT.

This clone has just one count. The rearrangement links TRBV30 to TRBJ1-2, with D maybe TRBD1 (5 bases). In germline, CDR1 is GTSNPN, CDR2 SVGIG (reference sequence). Trimming pared 4 bases from V and 2 bases from J, leaving 11 bases between. This CDR3 has 13 residues. For the CDR3, the DNA is TGTGCCTGGAAACAGGAGATAAACTATGGCTACACCTTC. This translates into CAWKQEINYGYTF.

The chain carries TRBV5-5 and TRBJ1-3; TRBD1 might be the D (6 bases). This CDR3 is built from 14 residues. Germline CDR1 is SGHKS and CDR2 is YYEKEE (reference sequence). Trimming pared 6 bases from V and 1 base from J, leaving 11 bases between. The CDR3 region is CASTGVLSGNTIYF. CDR3 in DNA: TGTGCCAGCACAGGGGTCCTTTCTGGAAACACCATATATTTT.

For this clone: Other DNA sequences of this sample code for an identical CDR3. The chain is built from TRBV19 and TRBJ2-5, with TRBD1 matching over 9 bases. J gave up 1 base and V 7 bases, and 4 bases lay outside the gene matches. Germline V gives CDR1 LNHDA, CDR2 SQIVND (reference sequence). The CDR3 spans 14 residues. The CDR3 protein is CASKGQGGQETQYF. Here the CDR3 DNA reads TGTGCCAGTAAGGGACAGGGTGGCCAAGAGACCCAGTACTTC.

The chain has TRBV9 and TRBJ2-3; D ambiguous. The CDR3 contains 14 residues. Looked up from germline, CDR1 is SGDLS and CDR2 is YYNGEE. Trimming took 0 bases from V and 2 from J, leaving 7 bases between them. The CDR3 sequence is CASSVGQLTDTQYF. The CDR3 nucleotides read TGTGCCAGCAGCGTAGGGCAACTCACAGATACGCAGTATTTT.

The V and J genes are TRBV24-1 and TRBJ1-5; 7 bases fit TRBD1. The CDR3 has 14 amino acids. Germline CDR1 and CDR2: KGHDR and SFDVKD. The V gene end was trimmed by 4 bases and the J gene end by 7 bases; junction bases not matched to a gene: 6. DNA of the CDR3: TGTGCCACCAGTGACCGCAGACAGGGACAGCCCCAGCATTTT. Translation gives CATSDRRQGQPQHF.

This clone is medium-sized. The chain links TRBV7-9 to TRBJ1-1; the D gene is possibly TRBD1 (6 bases). The germline CDR1 and CDR2 sequences are SEHNR and FQNEAQ (reference sequence). V gave up 3 bases and J gave up 3 bases, with 11 bases separating them. The CDR3 is made up of 14 amino acids. In DNA, the CDR3 is TGTGCCAGCAGCTTCGGGGGCTCAGACACTGAAGCTTTCTTT. It encodes CASSFGGSDTEAFF.

CDR3 coding DNA: TGTGCCAGCAGTCGTTATGGTCGGAGGGGCTCCTACAATGAGCAGTTCTTC. Its protein product is CASSRYGRRGSYNEQFF. The chain is built from TRBV11-3 and TRBJ2-1; possible D gene TRBD2, 6 bases. This CDR3 spans 17 amino acids. V gave up 6 bases and J gave up 0 bases, with 18 bases separating them. Germline CDR1 SGHNT, CDR2 YENEEA.

By frequency in the sample, this clone is medium-sized. CDR3 nucleotides: TGCGCCAGCAGCCAAGAGGGCGGTAGCAATCAGCCCCAGCATTTT. Translation gives CASSQEGGSNQPQHF. This chain joins TRBV4-1 and TRBJ1-5; D not certain. The ends were cut back, 0 bases at V and 0 bases at J, with 6 bases in the middle. Germline assignment: CDR1 MGHRA and CDR2 YSYEKL. This CDR3 has 15 residues.

The rearrangement uses TRBV6-5 and TRBJ1-1; no firm D call. V was cut by 4 bases and J by 11 bases, with 20 bases left in between. The CDR3 contains 14 residues. The germline CDR1 and CDR2 sequences are MNHEY and SVGAGI. This CDR3 reads CASSSGADGSAAFF. CDR3 DNA sequence: TGTGCCAGCAGTTCCGGCGCGGATGGTTCCGCGGCTTTCTTT.

By share, this clone ranks as medium-sized. This chain uses TRBV19 with TRBJ2-6; TRBD1 aligns across 7 bases. V was pared by 10 bases and J by 2 bases, with 2 bases of the junction left unmatched. This CDR3 contains 13 residues. Per germline, CDR1 LNHDA and CDR2 SQIVND (reference sequence). The CDR3 sequence is CATGQTGANVLTF. CDR3 bases: TGTGCCACGGGACAGACTGGGGCCAACGTCCTGACTTTC.

V usage is TRBV13 and J usage is TRBJ2-2, with a possible D match to TRBD2 (5 bases). The CDR3 is 17 amino acids. Looked up from germline, CDR1 is PRHDT and CDR2 is FYEKMQ (reference sequence). V was cut by 2 bases and J by 6 bases, with 19 bases left in between. The CDR3 sequence: CASSLWYGEGHPGELFF. The CDR3 DNA reads TGTGCCAGCAGCTTATGGTACGGCGAGGGCCACCCCGGGGAGCTGTTTTTT. The full variable domain, with the rest looked up from reference TRBV13 and TRBJ2-2, is AAGVIQSPRHLIKEKRETATLKCYPIPRHDTVYWYQQGPGQDPQFLISFYEKMQSDKGSIPDRFSAQQFSDYHSELNMSSLELGDSALYFCASSLWYGEGHPGELFFGEGSRLTVL.

The chain is built from TRBV6-5 and TRBJ2-7; D is uncertain. Trimming removed 6 bases at V and 2 bases at J, with 14 bases between. Germline assignment: CDR1 MNHEY and CDR2 SVGAGI. The CDR3 has 14 residues. In DNA, the CDR3 is TGTGCCAGCAGAAAGGAGCCGCTAACCTACGAGCAGTACTTC. This sequence encodes CASRKEPLTYEQYF.

The J gene is TRBJ2-6, the V gene TRBV5-1; D is ambiguous. This CDR3 comprises 15 residues. CDR1 and CDR2 (germline): SGHRS, YFSETQ. Trimming removed 3 bases at V and 3 bases at J, with 10 bases between. The CDR3 region is CASSSVMGGANVLTF. The DNA for the CDR3 is TGCGCCAGCAGCTCGGTAATGGGTGGGGCCAACGTCCTGACTTTC.